These 20 T cell receptor beta chains were sequenced from one sample in a study of shared clonotypes between healthy human individuals. Sequencing used immunoSEQ multiplex PCR; TCRdb keeps in-frame clones, though not all of them. The data contain about 2 million clones, 85% to 95% of them singletons. Sequencing was carried out using naive CD4+ T cells sorted from blood. Subset reported: CD45RA+ positively selected. The receptors here all came from a man aged 18 to 29 in good health.

This chain uses TRBV28 with TRBJ1-5; D unresolved. From germline, CDR1 is MDHEN and CDR2 SYDVKM. V shed 2 bases and J shed 11 bases, with 13 bases lying between them. The CDR3 is 13 residues long. In DNA, the CDR3 is TGTGCCAGCAGTTTAAGAAACCAGTTTACCCAGCATTTT. Amino acids: CASSLRNQFTQHF.

The V and J genes are TRBV6-5 and TRBJ2-7, with a weak D call TRBD2 (6 bases). Germline assignment: CDR1 MNHEY and CDR2 SVGAGI. V was cut by 0 bases and J by 4 bases, with 16 bases left in between. The CDR3 runs to 16 residues. The CDR3 DNA reads as TGTGCCAGCAGTTACTCCCCCACCTTGGGGGGTTACGAGCAGTACTTC. Amino acid sequence: CASSYSPTLGGYEQYF.

CDR3 residues: CASSGGESADTQYF. CDR3 nucleotides: TGCGCCAGCAGCGGCGGGGAATCGGCAGATACGCAGTATTTT. V and J are TRBV5-1 and TRBJ2-3; TRBD2 might be the D (6 bases). Per germline, CDR1 SGHRS and CDR2 YFSETQ. The CDR3 is made up of 14 amino acids. V lost 4 bases and J lost 4, with 13 bases in between. Full variable domain (rest looked up from reference TRBV5-1 and TRBJ2-3): KAGVTQTPRYLIKTRGQQVTLSCSPISGHRSVSWYQQTPGQGLQFLFEYFSETQRNKGNFPGRFSGRQFSNSRSEMNVSTLELGDSALYLCASSGGESADTQYFGPGTRLTVL.

This sequence joins TRBV5-4 and TRBJ2-3; 9 bases fit TRBD1. Germline trimming cut 4 bases from V and 0 bases from J; bases unmatched to any gene: 6. CDR1 and CDR2 (germline): SGHNT, YYREEE (reference sequence). The CDR3 length is 16 residues. In nucleotides, the CDR3 is TGTGCCAGCAGCCCGACAGGGGGAGGTAGCACAGATACGCAGTATTTT. It is translated as CASSPTGGGSTDTQYF.

The chain uses TRBV4-1 and TRBJ1-6, with 7 bases matching TRBD1. The V and J ends lost 3 bases and 0 bases, in that order; junction bases with no gene match: 8. The germline V gene has CDR1 MGHRA and CDR2 YSYEKL. This CDR3 is 18 amino acids long. The DNA for the CDR3 is TGCGCCAGCAGCCAGCCGGGACAGACGAGCTCCTATAATTCACCCCTCCACTTT. This gives the protein CASSQPGQTSSYNSPLHF.

The CDR3 DNA sequence: TGTGCCAGCAGCTTAAAAATGGTGGGTAGCGGGAGGAGGCAAGAGACCCAGTACTTC. Encoded protein: CASSLKMVGSGRRQETQYF. V and J are TRBV7-4 and TRBJ2-5; TRBD2 aligns across 10 bases. CDR1 SGHVT and CDR2 SQSDAQ come from the germline V gene. The CDR3 covers 19 residues. V lost 2 bases and J lost 2; bases outside the gene matches: 14.

The J gene is TRBJ2-7, the V gene TRBV28; TRBD2 aligns across 7 bases. The germline V gene encodes CDR1 MDHEN and CDR2 SYDVKM. The V segment lost 6 bases and the J segment 0 bases; nucleotides outside the gene matches: 8. The CDR3 consists of 15 residues. The CDR3 region has the DNA TGTGCCAGCAGGCTATCCGGGGGGAGCTCCTACGAGCAGTACTTC. Encoded protein: CASRLSGGSSYEQYF.

The chain is built from TRBV27 and TRBJ2-7, with a weak D call TRBD1 (6 bases). CDR1 is MNHEY, CDR2 SMNVEV, per germline (reference sequence). The CDR3 has 12 amino acids. V lost 4 bases and J lost 10, with 14 bases in between. The CDR3 loop is CASSSQGSEQYF. The CDR3 DNA sequence: TGTGCCAGCAGTTCACAGGGCTCCGAACAGTACTTC.

The sample holds one count of this clone. CDR3 sequence reads: CASSLERGPYNEQFF. In nucleotides, the CDR3 is TGCGCCAGCAGCTTGGAGCGGGGCCCATACAATGAGCAGTTCTTC. This rearrangement joins TRBV5-1 to TRBJ2-1; 7 bases fit TRBD2. The length of the CDR3 is 15 residues. In germline, CDR1 is SGHRS, CDR2 YFSETQ. Trimming removed 0 bases from V and 4 bases from J; junction bases left unmatched: 4.

This clone appeared once. The chain has TRBV29-1 and TRBJ1-2, with TRBD1 matching 10 bases. Germline V gene data show CDR1 as SQVTM and CDR2 as ANQGSEA. The trim removed 3 bases at V and 5 bases at J, leaving 6 bases unmatched. The CDR3 covers 14 residues. The CDR3 DNA sequence: TGCAGCGTTGATTTGACAGGGGGCCGATATGGCTACACCTTC. This sequence encodes CSVDLTGGRYGYTF.

The rearrangement uses TRBV7-6 and TRBJ2-3; 7 bases line up with TRBD2. Losses at the gene ends were 5 bases for V and 1 base for J; bases not matched to a gene: 18. This CDR3 is 19 amino acids long. CDR1 is SGHVS, CDR2 FNYEAQ, per germline. CDR3 sequence reads: CASSPRSGGGPLGTDTQYF. The DNA of the CDR3 is TGTGCCAGCAGCCCAAGATCCGGGGGAGGGCCTCTCGGCACAGATACGCAGTATTTT.

The rearrangement links TRBV7-2 to TRBJ2-2; 10 bases are a match to TRBD2. The J segment lost 2 bases and the V segment lost 7 bases, leaving 7 bases of the junction unmatched. Germline V gene lookup returns CDR1 SGHTA and CDR2 FQGNSA. The CDR3 has 16 amino acids. CDR3 amino acids: CASTWLAGVNTGELFF. DNA for the CDR3: TGTGCCAGCACCTGGCTAGCGGGAGTTAACACCGGGGAGCTGTTTTTT.

Concerning this clone itself: Other nucleotide sequences in the sample specify the same CDR3. The chain employs TRBV9 and TRBJ1-1; no reliable D call. CDR3 length: 14 amino acids. Trimming pared 2 bases from V and 0 bases from J, leaving 8 bases between. Germline V gives CDR1 SGDLS, CDR2 YYNGEE. The CDR3 region is CASSVGPMNTEAFF. CDR3 bases: TGTGCCAGCAGCGTCGGACCGATGAACACTGAAGCTTTCTTT.

J is TRBJ2-7 and V is TRBV5-1; D might be TRBD2 (6 bases). The CDR3 covers 14 residues. Between the trimmed V and J ends, which lost 1 base and 3 bases, there was a span of 11 bases. CDR1 and CDR2 from the germline V gene are SGHRS and YFSETQ. The CDR3 is CASSLPGGDYEQYF. The CDR3 DNA follows: TGCGCCAGCAGCTTGCCAGGCGGGGACTACGAGCAGTACTTC.

The CDR3, as DNA: TGTGCCAGCAGTCTCAGGGTCTCTGGAAACACCATATATTTT. It is translated as CASSLRVSGNTIYF. The chain combines TRBV6-6 with TRBJ1-3, with D possibly being TRBD1 (5 bases). The length of the CDR3 is 14 residues. In germline, CDR1 is MNHNY, CDR2 SVGAGI (reference sequence). Trimming removed 5 bases at V and 0 bases at J, with 8 bases between.

The chain combines TRBV7-9 with TRBJ1-5; D call uncertain. Germline lookup yields CDR1 SEHNR and CDR2 FQNEAQ (reference sequence). Trimming took off 3 bases at V and 12 bases at J, with 12 bases between the two ends. The CDR3 has 12 amino acids. The CDR3 DNA reads TGTGCCAGCAGCTTCGTGGGTCGGGGCCAGCATTTT. This gives the protein CASSFVGRGQHF.

The chain couples TRBV6-1 to TRBJ2-1; TRBD2 matches at 7 bases. There are 14 residues in the CDR3. V shed 3 bases and J 8 bases; nucleotides not matched to a gene: 7. The germline V gene encodes CDR1 MNHNS and CDR2 SASEGT. The DNA of the CDR3 is TGTGCCAGCAGTGATTCATTCAGCGGGGATGAGCAGTTCTTC. It codes for CASSDSFSGDEQFF.

The chain links TRBV19 to TRBJ2-3; D remains ambiguous. The V end was cut by 3 bases, the J end by 3 bases, with 10 bases between. Germline-derived CDR1 and CDR2 are LNHDA and SQIVND (reference sequence). This CDR3 contains 14 residues. The CDR3 protein is CASSIVQLTDTQYF. For the CDR3, the DNA is TGTGCCAGTAGTATTGTGCAGTTGACAGATACGCAGTATTTT.

This sequence joins TRBV7-3 and TRBJ1-4; D might be TRBD1 (5 bases). The CDR3 loop spans 13 amino acids. Deletions cut 5 bases from V and 8 bases from J, with 12 bases between. Germline CDR1 and CDR2: SGHTA and FQGTGA. CDR3 sequence: CASSQTGGEKLFF. The DNA of the CDR3 is TGTGCCAGCAGCCAAACGGGGGGAGAAAAACTGTTTTTT.

V usage is TRBV5-1 and J usage is TRBJ1-1, with D unresolved. Germline V gene sequence: CDR1 SGHRS, CDR2 YFSETQ. CDR3 length: 15 amino acids. V lost 2 bases, J lost 4 bases, and 15 bases lay in between. In DNA form, the CDR3 reads TGCGCCAGCAGCTTTAAGTTCGGTGGGTTCACTGAAGCTTTCTTT. Encoded protein: CASSFKFGGFTEAFF.